These 30 T cell receptor beta chains originate from one sample sequenced in a study of stem cell transplantation in POMP-related autoinflammatory disease. The method was immunoSEQ multiplex PCR; TCRdb's version includes in-frame clones alone and lacks a portion of them. Of roughly 8,900 clones in the sample, 88% were seen once. The sample in question was CD8+ T cells from PBMCs, obtained after stem cell transplantation. Source of these receptors: a human patient with POMP-related autoinflammation and immune dysregulation (PRAID). Some of the T cells may derive from the graft donor.

The gene calls are TRBV2 and TRBJ1-6; D call uncertain. CDR1 SNHLY and CDR2 FYNNEI come from the germline V gene. Trimming removed 0 bases from V and 1 base from J, with 10 bases in between. The CDR3 runs 17 residues. The CDR3 DNA reads TGTGCCAGCAGTGAAGCGCTTCTAACTTCCTATAATTCACCCCTCCACTTT. It encodes CASSEALLTSYNSPLHF.

V and J are TRBV6-5 and TRBJ1-2, with D unresolved. Trimming left V 8 bases short and J 5 bases short, with 12 bases between. Germline CDR1 MNHEY, CDR2 SVGAGI. This CDR3 is 12 amino acids long. The CDR3 DNA sequence: TGTGCCAGCCAGGACGGAGCATATGGCTACACCTTC. Residues: CASQDGAYGYTF.

The chain uses TRBV28 and TRBJ1-4, with a weak D call TRBD1 (5 bases). Germline CDR1 and CDR2: MDHEN and SYDVKM. The CDR3 length is 13 residues. V lost 6 bases and J lost 9, with 14 bases in between. The CDR3 sequence is CASSQEGKKKLFF. The CDR3, as DNA: TGTGCCAGCAGCCAGGAGGGGAAGAAAAAACTGTTTTTT. Supplemented by reference TRBV28 and TRBJ1-4, the full variable domain reads DVKVTQSSRYLVKRTGEKVFLECVQDMDHENMFWYRQDPGLGLRLIYFSYDVKMKEKGDIPEGYSVSREKKERFSLILESASTNQTSMYLCASSQEGKKKLFFGSGTQLSVL.

The chain couples TRBV19 to TRBJ1-5, with 8 bases matching TRBD1. Germline V gene lookup returns CDR1 LNHDA and CDR2 SQIVND (reference sequence). J was trimmed by 5 bases and V by 1 base; bases with no gene match: 4. The CDR3 has 15 amino acids. CDR3: CASSIGYRGYQPQHF. CDR3 coding DNA: TGTGCCAGTAGTATAGGCTACAGGGGGTATCAGCCCCAGCATTTT.

The chain carries TRBV9 and TRBJ1-1; 7 bases align to TRBD1. V lost 4 bases, J lost 0 bases, and 6 bases stayed unmatched. The CDR3 runs to 15 residues. Germline-derived CDR1 and CDR2 are SGDLS and YYNGEE. The CDR3 loop reads CASSPRGAMNTEAFF. As DNA, the CDR3 is TGTGCCAGCAGCCCCAGGGGGGCAATGAACACTGAAGCTTTCTTT.

The V call is TRBV27, the J call TRBJ1-5; 8 bases are shared with TRBD1. The V gene end was trimmed by 5 bases and the J gene end by 1 base; junction bases not matched to a gene: 13. The CDR3 consists of 18 residues. Germline CDR1 reads MNHEY; CDR2 reads SMNVEV (reference sequence). The CDR3 region has the DNA TGTGCCAGCAGTCCTACCTTGGGGCAGGGGGCGAGCAATCAGCCCCAGCATTTT. As protein: CASSPTLGQGASNQPQHF.

This sequence joins TRBV13 and TRBJ2-3, with D possibly called TRBD1 or TRBD2 (5 bases each). The V and J ends lost 1 base and 4 bases respectively, with 15 bases between them. From germline, CDR1 is PRHDT and CDR2 FYEKMQ (reference sequence). The length of the CDR3 is 16 residues. This CDR3 is CASSLDVGTGPDTQYF. For the CDR3, the DNA is TGTGCCAGCAGCTTAGATGTAGGGACGGGCCCAGATACGCAGTATTTT.

The V gene is TRBV2, the J gene TRBJ2-3, with 9 bases that match TRBD2. Per the germline V gene, CDR1 is SNHLY and CDR2 is FYNNEI. J was trimmed by 3 bases and V by 2 bases; bases with no gene match: 15. This CDR3 contains 19 residues. This CDR3 is CASSEPGWTSETGTDTQYF. CDR3 coding DNA: TGTGCCAGCAGTGAACCAGGGTGGACTAGCGAAACGGGGACAGATACGCAGTATTTT.

The rearrangement uses TRBV15 and TRBJ2-7; D not resolved. Trimming took off 1 base at V and 0 bases at J, with 10 bases between the two ends. Germline V lookup: CDR1 LNHNV, CDR2 YYDKDF (reference sequence). The length of the CDR3 is 15 residues. CDR3: CATSRGGDPSYEQYF. The DNA of the CDR3 is TGTGCCACCAGCAGAGGTGGCGACCCCTCCTACGAGCAGTACTTC.

The genes are TRBV3-1 (or the pseudogene TRBV3-2) and TRBJ1-5, with 8 bases identical to TRBD1. The CDR3 has 15 amino acids. Germline V gives CDR1 LGHDT, CDR2 YNNKEL (reference sequence). V lost 1 base, J lost 2 bases, and 1 base stayed unmatched. The CDR3 nucleotides read TGTGCCAGCAGCCAAGCACAGGGGGGCAATCAGCCCCAGCATTTT. This sequence encodes CASSQAQGGNQPQHF.

V and J are TRBV27 and TRBJ2-5, with 7 bases that match TRBD1. V shed 0 bases and J 5 bases; nucleotides not matched to a gene: 9. CDR1 and CDR2 from the germline V gene are MNHEY and SMNVEV (reference sequence). This CDR3 has 16 residues. The chain's CDR3 is CASSLSPQGTRETQYF. CDR3 DNA sequence: TGTGCCAGCAGTTTATCCCCACAGGGGACGCGGGAGACCCAGTACTTC.

This clone is a singleton in its sample. The chain combines TRBV4-1 with TRBJ2-2; D perhaps matches TRBD2 (6 bases). V lost 1 base and J 7 bases, leaving 16 bases between the germline ends. The CDR3 spans 16 residues. The V gene's germline CDR1 is MGHRA and CDR2 YSYEKL. This CDR3 reads CASSQGSGEVSGELFF. The CDR3 DNA reads TGCGCCAGCAGCCAAGGGTCCGGGGAGGTGAGCGGGGAGCTGTTTTTT.

This clone was picked up a small number of times. The chain combines TRBV7-8 with TRBJ1-3; no definite D call. The CDR3 runs 17 residues. V shed 3 bases and J shed 0 bases, with 15 bases lying between them. Germline V lookup: CDR1 SGHVS, CDR2 FQNEAQ. The CDR3 sequence is CASSLRPTPISGNTIYF. The CDR3 DNA is TGTGCCAGCAGCTTGAGACCAACTCCAATCTCTGGAAACACCATATATTTT.

The chain carries TRBV28 and TRBJ1-1; D possibly corresponds to TRBD1 (5 bases). This CDR3 contains 18 residues. Trimming shortened V by 3 bases and J by 1 base, and 21 bases separated the two germline ends. In germline, CDR1 is MDHEN, CDR2 SYDVKM. CDR3: CASSFNAWGPRPNTEAFF. The CDR3 region has the DNA TGTGCCAGCAGTTTCAACGCTTGGGGCCCTCGGCCGAACACTGAAGCTTTCTTT.

The V gene is TRBV6-6, the J gene TRBJ1-1; no clear D gene. Germline V gene lookup returns CDR1 MNHNY and CDR2 SVGAGI (reference sequence). The V end was cut by 7 bases, the J end by 6 bases, with 15 bases between. This CDR3 contains 13 residues. Written as DNA, the CDR3 is TGTGCCAGCAATACGGGGTACAGCGCTGAAGCTTTCTTT. Translating gives CASNTGYSAEAFF.

The chain combines TRBV25-1 with TRBJ1-4; D remains ambiguous. Germline values: CDR1 MGHDK, CDR2 SYGVNS. The V end was cut by 2 bases, the J end by 10 bases, with 14 bases between. The CDR3 runs to 14 residues. CDR3 in amino acids: CASSERPWEGKLFF. CDR3 coding DNA: TGTGCCAGCAGTGAAAGGCCTTGGGAAGGAAAACTGTTTTTT.

The chain joins TRBV3-1 (or the pseudogene TRBV3-2) to TRBJ2-3; TRBD2 agrees at 9 bases. The length of the CDR3 is 17 residues. V gave up 0 bases and J gave up 1 base; unmatched junction bases: 5. Looked up from germline, CDR1 is LGHDT and CDR2 is YNNKEL (reference sequence). This chain's CDR3 is CASSQEREREGTDTQYF. The CDR3, as DNA: TGTGCCAGCAGCCAAGAGAGGGAGCGGGAGGGCACAGATACGCAGTATTTT.

As DNA, the CDR3 is TGTGCCAGTAGTATAGACAGGACCACCTACAATGAGCAGTTCTTC. This gives the protein CASSIDRTTYNEQFF. The genes are TRBV19 and TRBJ2-1, with D hard to call. V was pared by 0 bases and J by 2 bases, with 8 bases between. CDR3 length: 15 residues. The germline gives CDR1 LNHDA, CDR2 SQIVND (reference sequence).

V gene TRBV11-2 combines with J gene TRBJ2-3; 7 nucleotides match TRBD2. V lost 4 bases to trimming and J lost 0 bases; unmatched junction nucleotides: 7. Germline lookup yields CDR1 SGHAT and CDR2 FQNNGV. The CDR3 is made up of 16 amino acids. The CDR3, as DNA: TGTGCCAGCAGCTCTATAGCGGGTTCTAGCACAGATACGCAGTATTTT. Translating gives CASSSIAGSSTDTQYF.

This rearrangement joins TRBV7-3 to TRBJ1-5; D may be TRBD1 (5 bases). Germline-derived CDR1 and CDR2 are SGHTA and FQGTGA. The germline V and J ends were trimmed by 1 base and 0 bases, with 22 bases remaining between them. This CDR3 is built from 20 residues. This CDR3 is CASSLNQGTGPHYSNQPQHF. CDR3 in DNA: TGTGCCAGCAGCTTAAACCAGGGAACAGGCCCTCATTATAGCAATCAGCCCCAGCATTTT.

The chain couples TRBV4-1 to TRBJ2-1; D may be TRBD1 (5 bases). This CDR3 has 15 residues. The germline gives CDR1 MGHRA, CDR2 YSYEKL. V dropped 7 bases and J dropped 0 bases, with 13 bases sitting between them. DNA for the CDR3: TGCGCCAGCACCTGGGGCTCCAGCTCCTACAATGAGCAGTTCTTC. Its translation: CASTWGSSSYNEQFF.

The chain links TRBV19 to TRBJ2-1; D perhaps matches TRBD2 (5 bases). The CDR3 covers 15 residues. Trimming left V 1 base short and J 4 bases short, with 11 bases between. CDR1 LNHDA and CDR2 SQIVND come from the germline V gene (reference sequence). CDR3 residues: CASSIASGIYNEQFF. The CDR3, as DNA: TGTGCCAGTAGTATAGCCAGCGGAATTTACAATGAGCAGTTCTTC.

The rearrangement uses TRBV24-1 and TRBJ1-2; maybe TRBD1 (6 bases). V lost 0 bases, J lost 2 bases, and 6 bases lay in between. CDR1 and CDR2 (germline): KGHDR, SFDVKD. The CDR3 is 14 residues long. The CDR3 DNA sequence: TGTGCCACCAGTGATTTGGGACAGAACTATGGCTACACCTTC. As protein: CATSDLGQNYGYTF.

The table lists this clone with a count of one. This chain links TRBV6-1 with TRBJ2-7, with a possible D match to TRBD1 (6 bases). V lost 2 bases and J 1 base, leaving 15 bases between the germline ends. CDR1 is MNHNS and CDR2 is SASEGT in the germline V gene. CDR3 size: 16 residues. For the CDR3, the DNA is TGTGCCAGCAGTGAAATACCAGGGGTCCTATCCTACGAGCAGTACTTC. Translated: CASSEIPGVLSYEQYF.

This clone was counted only a few times. The CDR3 protein is CASSSYRGGGTEAFF. The CDR3 bases are TGTGCCAGCAGCTCGTACAGGGGAGGCGGCACTGAAGCTTTCTTT. This chain joins TRBV5-4 and TRBJ1-1; TRBD1 agrees at 7 bases. J gave up 4 bases and V 3 bases, and 9 bases lay outside the gene matches. The CDR3 runs to 15 residues. Germline V lookup: CDR1 SGHNT, CDR2 YYREEE (reference sequence).

The CDR3 sequence is CASSRGSGTDTQYF. The CDR3 region has the DNA TGTGCCAGCAGTAGGGGGTCAGGCACAGATACGCAGTATTTT. The chain uses TRBV25-1 and TRBJ2-3, with D maybe TRBD1 (6 bases). The length of the CDR3 is 14 residues. Per germline, CDR1 MGHDK and CDR2 SYGVNS. Trimming shortened V by 5 bases and J by 1 base, and 10 bases separated the two germline ends.

Written as DNA, the CDR3 is TGTGCCAGCAGCCAATCGTCCAGGGGTCCCACCGGGGAGCTGTTTTTT. It translates to CASSQSSRGPTGELFF. This chain uses TRBV16 with TRBJ2-2; tentatively, D is TRBD1 (6 bases). CDR3 size: 16 residues. The germline gives CDR1 KGHSY, CDR2 FQNENV. V was cut by 0 bases and J by 4 bases, with 12 bases left in between.

The chain employs TRBV10-3 and TRBJ1-2; TRBD1 matches 7 bases. V shed 7 bases, J shed 3 bases, and the junction held 11 bases outside the gene matches. Germline values: CDR1 ENHRY, CDR2 SYGVKD. This CDR3 contains 15 residues. CDR3 DNA: TGTGCCATCATGACCCAGGACAGGCTGGACTATGGCTACACCTTC. Protein: CAIMTQDRLDYGYTF.

V gene TRBV5-6 combines with J gene TRBJ2-7; the D call may be TRBD1 or TRBD2 (5 bases each). Deletions cut 2 bases from V and 0 bases from J, with 9 bases between. CDR1 is SGHDT, CDR2 YYEEEE, per germline. The CDR3 totals 14 residues. CDR3 DNA: TGTGCCAGCAGCTTCCGGGACCTCTCCTACGAGCAGTACTTC. Translation: CASSFRDLSYEQYF. Variable domain in full (rest from reference TRBV5-6 and TRBJ2-7): DAGVTQSPTHLIKTRGQQVTLRCSPKSGHDTVSWYQQALGQGPQFIFQYYEEEERQRGNFPDRFSGHQFPNYSSELNVNALLLGDSALYLCASSFRDLSYEQYFGPGTRLTVT.

The CDR3 sequence: CASSFLLDTQYF. DNA of the CDR3: TGTGCCAGCAGCTTTCTTTTGGATACGCAGTATTTT. The V call is TRBV7-8, the J call TRBJ2-3; D is unclear. The CDR3 covers 12 residues. Trimming stripped 3 bases from V and 6 bases from J, with 7 bases between. Germline lookup yields CDR1 SGHVS and CDR2 FQNEAQ.